These T cell receptor beta chains were read from a single sample in a study of blood T cell repertoires in COVID-19. The data were produced by immunoSEQ multiplex PCR, yet TCRdb's version contains in-frame clones alone and is incomplete. The repertoire holds around 300,000 clones, with around 87% as singletons. The sample comprised peripheral blood. These TCRs come from a man in his fifties with active or convalescent COVID-19. Both conserved end residues are part of each CDR3. D genes are given only for firm matches. Part of the rows lack a size; the others show once, few, many or a class for expanded clones.

J | length | V | size | D | DNA | CDR3
TRBJ1-2 | 14 | TRBV5-4 | . | TRBD1 | TGTGCCAGCAGCTTGGGGTTAACAGGGGATGGCTACACCTTC | CASSLGLTGDGYTF
TRBJ2-1 | 13 | TRBV29-1 | . | TRBD1 | TGCAGCGTGAGTATTAACAGGGGCTATGAGCAGTTCTTC | CSVSINRGYEQFF
TRBJ1-2 | 13 | TRBV2 | . | . | TGTGCCAGCGGATACAGGCGGGACGATGGCTACACCTTC | CASGYRRDDGYTF
TRBJ1-6 | 11 | TRBV18 | . | . | TGTGCCAGCTCACGGGAGACACCCCTCCACTTT | CASSRETPLHF
TRBJ2-3 | 17 | TRBV9 | . | TRBD2 | TGTGCCAGCAGCGCAGGGACTAGCGGGATAGGGGCAGATACGCAGTATTTT | CASSAGTSGIGADTQYF
TRBJ2-7 | 10 | TRBV28 | . | . | TGTGCCAGCAGTCGGTACGAGCAGTACTTC | CASSRYEQYF
TRBJ1-1 | 13 | TRBV5-1 | . | . | TGCGCCAGCAGCTTGGCCGGCGGGGAACGTGCTTTCTTT | CASSLAGGERAFF
TRBJ1-2 | 12 | TRBV7-9 | . | TRBD1 | TGTGCCAGCAGCTTAACAGGGGGAGGCTACACCTTC | CASSLTGGGYTF
TRBJ1-4 | 15 | TRBV30 | . | TRBD1 | TGTGCCTGGAGGACAGGGAGATCAACTAATGAAAAACTGTTTTTT | CAWRTGRSTNEKLFF
TRBJ2-3 | 16 | TRBV7-6 | . | TRBD2 | TGTGCCAGCAGCCCCTCGACTAGCGGGGGGGATGTTTCGCAGTATTTT | CASSPSTSGGDVSQYF
TRBJ1-5 | 18 | TRBV7-8 | . | TRBD1 | TGTGCCAGCAGTGTCCGGGACAGGGCCCTTCTTAGCAATCAGCCCCAGCATTTT | CASSVRDRALLSNQPQHF
TRBJ2-1 | 16 | TRBV2 | . | TRBD2 | TGTGCCAGCAGTGAAGCTTTAGCGGGAGGCTACAATGAGCAGTTCTTC | CASSEALAGGYNEQFF
TRBJ1-1 | 15 | TRBV6-4 | once | . | TGTGCCAGCAGTGACTCGTCCAGGGGTAGAACTGAAGCTTTCTTT | CASSDSSRGRTEAFF
TRBJ1-2 | 14 | TRBV6-6 | . | TRBD1 | TGTGCCAGCAGTTTTCCGGGACAGGGGTCGGGCTACACCTTC | CASSFPGQGSGYTF
TRBJ2-7 | 13 | TRBV6-5 | . | . | TGTGCCAGCAGTTACTCCGACATTTACGAGCAGTACTTC | CASSYSDIYEQYF
TRBJ1-1 | 15 | TRBV19 | . | TRBD1 | TGTGCCAGTAGTATAGTGTCGACAGGGGGCCGAGAAGCTTTCTTT | CASSIVSTGGREAFF
TRBJ1-5 | 13 | TRBV27 | once | . | TGTGCCAGCAGTTCAGGGGCCAATCAGCCCCAGCATTTT | CASSSGANQPQHF
TRBJ2-7 | 14 | TRBV19 | few | . | TGTGCCAGTAGCCAAACCTCTAGCTCCTACGAGCAGTACTTC | CASSQTSSSYEQYF
TRBJ2-3 | 15 | TRBV4-3 | . | TRBD2 | TGCGCCAGCAGCCGAGCGGGGGTGGGATCAGATACGCAGTATTTT | CASSRAGVGSDTQYF
TRBJ1-1 | 14 | TRBV9 | . | . | TGTGCCAGCAGCACGTTGACAGAGAACACTGAAGCTTTCTTT | CASSTLTENTEAFF
TRBJ2-1 | 16 | TRBV2 | . | TRBD2 | TGTGCCAGCAGTGGGGATCTTAGCGGGAGTGGTAGTGAGCAGTTCTTC | CASSGDLSGSGSEQFF
TRBJ1-3 | 16 | TRBV7-2 | . | . | TGTGCCAGCAGCGCCCTGCAGGGGATTTCTGGAAACACCATATATTTT | CASSALQGISGNTIYF
TRBJ1-5 | 13 | TRBV18 | . | . | TGTGCCAGCTCCCTAGATAGCAATCAGCCCCAGCATTTT | CASSLDSNQPQHF
TRBJ1-2 | 13 | TRBV30 | . | TRBD1 | TGTGCCTGGAGTGCAGTTCAGGGGGCGCAGGTCACCTTC | CAWSAVQGAQVTF
TRBJ2-7 | 15 | TRBV10-3 | once | . | TGTGCCATCAGTGAAATGGAGGTAGGCTCCTACGAGCAGTACTTC | CAISEMEVGSYEQYF
TRBJ2-7 | 17 | TRBV5-1 | . | . | TGCGCCAGCAGCTTGGCCGCGGCGGCAGACAGCTCCTACGAGCAGTACTTC | CASSLAAAADSSYEQYF
TRBJ2-3 | 14 | TRBV7-3 | . | TRBD2 | TGTGCCAGCAGCCCGAGCGGGGGGAGAGATACGCAGTATTTT | CASSPSGGRDTQYF
TRBJ2-1 | 16 | TRBV20-1 | . | . | TGCAGTGCTAGTTCAAACGAGCCCGACTCCTACAATGAGCAGTTCTTC | CSASSNEPDSYNEQFF
TRBJ2-5 | 14 | TRBV2 | . | TRBD1 | TGTGCCAGCCAAGCGGACAGGGTGCAAGAGACCCAGTACTTC | CASQADRVQETQYF
TRBJ1-2 | 14 | TRBV6-5 | . | TRBD1 | TGTGCCAGCAGTTACGGGGACAGGAGGGTTGGCTACACCTTC | CASSYGDRRVGYTF
TRBJ2-1 | 18 | TRBV6-2/TRBV6-3 | few | . | TGTGCCAGCAGTTACTCTCTGGGGGCGAGCCGCCCCTCTACTGAGCAGTTCTTC | CASSYSLGASRPSTEQFF
TRBJ1-2 | 22 | TRBV27 | . | TRBD1 | TGTGCCAGCAGTTTATATGGGGACAGGGGAACCTACCCAATAGGAAGGCTCTATGGCTACACCTTC | CASSLYGDRGTYPIGRLYGYTF
TRBJ1-1 | 14 | TRBV10-3 | few | TRBD1 | TGTGCCATCAGAGGACAGGGGGCGAACACTGAAGCTTTCTTT | CAIRGQGANTEAFF
TRBJ2-7 | 14 | TRBV18 | . | . | TGTGCCAGCTCACCAAGGCGACAGTTGTACGAGCAGTACTTC | CASSPRRQLYEQYF
TRBJ2-7 | 13 | TRBV19 | . | TRBD1 | TGTGCCAGTAGGAGGGGGCCGGCCTACGAGCAGTACTTC | CASRRGPAYEQYF
TRBJ1-2 | 13 | TRBV18 | . | TRBD1 | TGTGCCAGCTCACAAGGACAGGTTTACGGCTACACCTTC | CASSQGQVYGYTF
TRBJ1-1 | 14 | TRBV2 | . | . | TGTGCCAGCAAGTTGGCAGGGCTGAACACTGAAGCTTTCTTT | CASKLAGLNTEAFF
TRBJ2-7 | 15 | TRBV27 | . | . | TGTGCCAGCAGTTTAATCGGTAATTCACCCTACGAGCAGTACTTC | CASSLIGNSPYEQYF
TRBJ1-4 | 15 | TRBV21-1 | . | . | TGTGCCAGCAGCCGTCCCGGGACAGGGGGTGAAAAACTGTTTTTT | CASSRPGTGGEKLFF
TRBJ2-3 | 15 | TRBV9 | . | TRBD1 | TGTGCCAGCAGCGTAGGTACAGGGGGCTACGATACGCAGTATTTT | CASSVGTGGYDTQYF
TRBJ1-5 | 14 | TRBV30 | . | . | TGTGCCTGGAGTGAAGGAGGGACTCGCCAGCCCCAGCATTTT | CAWSEGGTRQPQHF
TRBJ2-5 | 15 | TRBV7-9 | few | . | TGTGCCAGCAGCTTAGAGGCGGTTCCAGCGGAGACCCAGTACTTC | CASSLEAVPAETQYF
TRBJ2-7 | 15 | TRBV7-2 | . | TRBD2 | TGTGCCAGCAGCTTAGCTGGACTAGTCCTAAACGAGCAGTACTTC | CASSLAGLVLNEQYF
TRBJ2-4 | 14 | TRBV28 | . | TRBD1 | TGTGCCAGCAGCCCGGGACAGGGTACTACCTGGCGGTACTTC | CASSPGQGTTWRYF
TRBJ2-5 | 15 | TRBV7-9 | . | TRBD2 | TGTGCCAGCAGCTTAGAAGGGACTAGAGCCGAGACCCAGTACTTC | CASSLEGTRAETQYF
TRBJ1-1 | 13 | TRBV2 | . | . | TGTGCCAGCGTACGGTATACGAACACTGAAGCTTTCTTT | CASVRYTNTEAFF
TRBJ1-1 | 15 | TRBV2 | . | TRBD1 | TGTGCCAGCAGTCCACAGGGGGCTATGAACACTGAAGCTTTCTTT | CASSPQGAMNTEAFF
TRBJ2-5 | 13 | TRBV2 | . | TRBD2 | TGTGCCAGCAATCGACTAGCGGGGGAGACCCAGTACTTC | CASNRLAGETQYF
TRBJ2-6 | 17 | TRBV5-3 | . | . | TGTGCCAGAAGCTTGTGGCAGGGATGCTCTGGGGCCAACGTCCTGACTTTC | CARSLWQGCSGANVLTF